Listed here is a single T cell receptor (beta chain). The RNA input was roughly 0.45 to 1 ug, and it was reverse transcribed with random hexamers. Across 54 Vbeta and 13 Jbeta, TCR beta CDR3 was amplified with immunoSEQ multiplex PCR. Via MiXCR, TCRdb re-called the immunoSEQ multiplex PCR reads, giving one row per CDR3 protein. Of 170,000 or so distinct CDR3 sequences in the sample, roughly 96% were seen once. Relapsing-remitting disease, either stable or active, was present in the multiple sclerosis controls, who were treatment-naive patients. The V gene's germline CDR1 is DFQATT and CDR2 SNEGSKA (reference sequence). Trimming left V 1 base short and J 11 bases short, with 19 bases between. CDR3 length equals 14 residues. The data stem from a study of CD8 T cells in Susac syndrome.

V gene TRBV20-1 combines with J gene TRBJ2-3; D is possibly TRBD2 (7 bases). The sample consisted of CD8+ T cells from PBMCs. This clonotype was obtained from a human donor with multiple sclerosis. CDR3 DNA sequence: TGCAGTGCTAGAGTAATCGGGGGGCCTCGGGAGCAGTATTTT. This gives the protein CSARVIGGPREQYF.